This passage covers 22 T cell receptor beta chains from one sample sequenced in a study of T cell clonality in common variable immunodeficiency. The protocol was immunoSEQ multiplex PCR, while the TCRdb copy is restricted to in-frame clones and leaves out a portion. Listed for the sample are 25,000 to 35,000 clones, none seen a single time. The specimen was peripheral blood mononuclear cells. The receptors come from a person aged 18 to 70 in good health.

This clone was picked up many times. The observed sequence ends 3 residues before the CDR3 terminus, with the missing tail filled in from the germline J gene. V is TRBV20-1 and J is TRBJ2-2, with TRBD2 as a possible D gene (5 bases). V dropped 4 bases and J dropped 2 bases, with 8 bases sitting between them. This CDR3 has 13 residues. CDR1 is DFQATT and CDR2 is SNEGSKA in the germline V gene (reference sequence). CDR3 region: CSAIRGNTGELFF. Partial CDR3 DNA: TGCAGTGCTATACGGGGAAACACCGGGGAG.

This clone was seen ten or more times. The read falls 3 residues short of the CDR3 end, and the missing part is taken from the germline J gene. The V call is TRBV19, the J call TRBJ1-2, with 7 bases identical to TRBD1. CDR1 and CDR2 (germline): LNHDA, SQIVND (reference sequence). The CDR3 runs 13 residues. V lost 4 bases to trimming and J lost 4 bases; unmatched junction nucleotides: 3. The CDR3 here is CASSTGTAYGYTF. Partial CDR3 DNA: TGTGCCAGTAGTACCGGGACAGCCTATGGC. Supplemented by reference TRBV19 and TRBJ1-2, the full variable domain reads DGGITQSPKYLFRKEGQNVTLSCEQNLNHDAMYWYRQDPGQGLRLIYYSQIVNDFQKGDIAEGYSVSREKKESFPLTVTSAQKNPTAFYLCASSTGTAYGYTFGSGTRLTVV.

This clone has at least ten counts. Coverage ceases 3 residues before the CDR3 finishes, and the germline J gene fills in the end. This chain connects TRBV4-1 to TRBJ2-3; the D gene is possibly TRBD2 (7 bases). Trimming pared 4 bases from V and 4 bases from J, leaving 18 bases between. The CDR3 is made up of 16 amino acids. CDR1 and CDR2 (germline): MGHRA, YSYEKL. Incomplete CDR3 DNA: TGCGCCAGCAGCCCAGTCTGGGGCGGGGGCGCAGATACG. Translated, it gives CASSPVWGGGADT. The entire CDR3 protein is CASSPVWGGGADTQYF.

This clone was detected ten times or more. The read finishes 3 residues shy of the CDR3 end, and the germline J gene is used to complete it. This chain links TRBV5-5 with TRBJ2-7, with 8 bases matching TRBD1. Germline assignment: CDR1 SGHKS and CDR2 YYEKEE (reference sequence). The CDR3 sequence is 15 residues long. J lost 4 bases, V lost 4 bases, and 10 bases had no gene match. CDR3 amino acids: CASSLTGQETYEQYF. The CDR3 bases that were read are TGTGCCAGCAGCCTGACGGGACAGGAGACTTACGAG.

At least ten counts were recorded for this clone. The read comes to an end 3 residues before the CDR3 does, leaving the germline J gene to fill in the end. The chain has TRBV30 and TRBJ2-1; 7 bases align to TRBD2. This CDR3 comprises 15 residues. Per the germline V gene, CDR1 is GTSNPN and CDR2 is SVGIG (reference sequence). V trimming: 2 bases; J trimming: 0 bases; junction bases outside the gene matches: 4. The CDR3 DNA, read in part, is TGTGCCTGGAGTTTAGGGACTACCTCCTACAATGAG. The encoded protein is CAWSLGTTSYNE. The full CDR3 reads CAWSLGTTSYNEQFF.

This clone was observed at least ten times. The CDR3 goes on 3 residues after the read ends, and that part is filled in from the germline J gene. The chain carries TRBV6-1 and TRBJ2-5; a possible D gene is TRBD1 (6 bases). Germline-derived CDR1 and CDR2 are MNHNS and SASEGT. Trimming took 2 bases from V and 5 from J, leaving 15 bases between them. The CDR3 runs 15 residues. Here the CDR3 reads CASSEQGTGRETQYF. The covered CDR3 bases are TGTGCCAGCAGTGAACAGGGGACCGGGCGGGAGACC.

This clone was picked up many times. The read ends 3 residues before the CDR3 terminus; that terminus is restored from the germline J gene. V gene TRBV5-1 combines with J gene TRBJ2-2; tentative D call: TRBD2 (6 bases). With 2 bases removed from V and 1 base from J, the gap between germline ends came to 15 bases. The CDR3 has 17 residues. In germline, CDR1 is SGHRS, CDR2 YFSETQ. CDR3 DNA, as far as it was read: TGCGCCAGCAGCTTACTGGGACTTTACAAGAACACCGGGGAG. This codes for CASSLLGLYKNTGE. The full CDR3 is CASSLLGLYKNTGELFF.

This clone was observed at least ten times. The CDR3 end lies 3 residues beyond the end of the read and is filled in from the germline J gene. The rearrangement joins TRBV7-3 to TRBJ2-7, with TRBD2 matching 9 bases. Per the germline V gene, CDR1 is SGHTA and CDR2 is FQGTGA. V was clipped by 5 bases and J by 0 bases; unmatched bases: 5. The CDR3 runs to 15 residues. The DNA read from the CDR3 is TGTGCCAGCAGCGACGGGACTAGCATCTCCTACGAG. This encodes CASSDGTSISYE. The entire CDR3 protein is CASSDGTSISYEQYF. The variable domain in full, completed from reference TRBV7-3 and TRBJ2-7, reads GAGVSQTPSNKVTEKGKYVELRCDPISGHTALYWYRQSLGQGPEFLIYFQGTGAADDSGLPNDRFFAVRPEGSVSTLKIQRTERGDSAVYLCASSDGTSISYEQYFGPGTRLTVT.

This clone was recorded at least ten times. Read sequence stops 3 residues before the CDR3 end, and the germline J gene provides the missing end. This rearrangement joins TRBV13 to TRBJ1-1, with TRBD1 matching 9 bases. There are 14 residues in the CDR3. CDR1 is PRHDT, CDR2 FYEKMQ, per germline (reference sequence). V shed 3 bases and J 3 bases; nucleotides not matched to a gene: 2. The CDR3 sequence: CASSLGDRDTEAFF. CDR3 DNA, as far as it was read: TGTGCCAGCAGCTTGGGGGACAGGGACACTGAA.

About this clone: Read sequence stops 3 residues before the CDR3 end, and the germline J gene provides the missing end. The rearrangement links TRBV5-6 to TRBJ2-5, with TRBD1 identical over 9 bases. This CDR3 comprises 15 residues. Germline V lookup: CDR1 SGHDT, CDR2 YYEEEE. J gave up 5 bases and V 0 bases, and 5 bases lay outside the gene matches. The CDR3 protein is CASSLVVGQGETQYF. The sequenced part of the CDR3 DNA is TGTGCCAGCAGCTTGGTGGTCGGACAGGGGGAGACC.

This clone was detected many times. With the read ending 3 residues before the CDR3 end, the germline J gene is used to fill in that end. This rearrangement joins TRBV6-2 or TRBV6-3 to TRBJ2-3; D possibly corresponds to TRBD1 (6 bases). V dropped 2 bases and J dropped 4 bases, with 7 bases sitting between them. The CDR3 is made up of 13 amino acids. Germline lookup yields CDR1 MNHEY and CDR2 SVGEGT. The sequenced part of the CDR3 DNA is TGTGCCAGCAGTTACGGGGGCCCAGATACG. Residues: CASSYGGPDT. The entire CDR3 protein reads CASSYGGPDTQYF.

As concerns this clone: The CDR3 goes on 3 residues after the read ends, and that part is filled in from the germline J gene. The chain recombines TRBV19 with TRBJ2-3; D perhaps matches TRBD1 (6 bases). Germline assignment: CDR1 LNHDA and CDR2 SQIVND (reference sequence). The CDR3 is made up of 15 amino acids. The CDR3 bases that were read are TGTGCCAGTAGTGACTACAGGGCCGGAGGAGAGACG. The encoded protein is CASSDYRAGGET. The CDR3 reads in full as CASSDYRAGGETQYF.

This clone was recorded at least ten times. The CDR3 extends 3 residues past the end of the read, so its final part is completed from the germline J gene. The V and J genes are TRBV20-1 and TRBJ1-1; D is unresolved. Trimming left V 5 bases short and J 2 bases short, with 12 bases between. The CDR3 extends over 13 amino acids. The V gene's germline CDR1 is DFQATT and CDR2 SNEGSKA (reference sequence). Incomplete CDR3 DNA: TGCAGTGCTCCCCGATACACAAACACTGAA. Its protein is CSAPRYTNTE. The full CDR3 is CSAPRYTNTEAFF.

In this sample, this clone turned up many times. The sequence runs out 3 residues before the end of the CDR3; the remainder is reconstructed from the germline J gene. The chain uses TRBV6-2 or TRBV6-3 and TRBJ2-1; TRBD2 matches 9 bases. The germline CDR1 and CDR2 sequences are MNHEY and SVGEGT. The CDR3 sequence is 15 residues long. Losses at the gene ends were 0 bases for V and 7 bases for J; bases not matched to a gene: 4. The sequenced CDR3 bases are TGTGCCAGCAGTTACTCTAGCGGGAGTTTGAATGAG. This translates into CASSYSSGSLNE. The CDR3, in full, reads CASSYSSGSLNEQFF.

This clone was recorded at least ten times. The missing CDR3 end, 3 residues past where the read stops, is filled in from the germline J gene. The chain links TRBV7-9 to TRBJ2-1; possibly TRBD1 for D (5 bases). The V end lost 1 base, the J end lost 7 bases, and 8 bases lay between the germline ends. This CDR3 comprises 13 residues. CDR1 is SEHNR, CDR2 FQNEAQ, per germline (reference sequence). This CDR3 reads CASSLGPGNEQFF. Incomplete CDR3 DNA: TGTGCCAGCAGCTTAGGCCCAGGGAATGAG.

This clone was found many times. Sequencing ends 3 residues short of the CDR3 end; the germline J gene provides the rest. The rearrangement uses TRBV4-1 and TRBJ1-3; D is perhaps TRBD1 (5 bases). This CDR3 comprises 16 residues. Trimming removed 1 base from V and 6 bases from J, with 16 bases in between. The germline V gene encodes CDR1 MGHRA and CDR2 YSYEKL. The CDR3: CASSQVAAGSVNTIYF. Partial CDR3 DNA: TGCGCCAGCAGCCAAGTAGCTGCAGGGTCAGTAAACACC.

This clone was counted at least ten times. The junction does not match germline at one end; this may be a read error. The read is 3 residues too short to cover the CDR3 end, so that end is filled in from the germline J gene. V usage is TRBV6-1 and J usage is TRBJ2-7, with 8 bases matching TRBD1. This CDR3 comprises 13 residues. CDR1 and CDR2 from the germline V gene are MNHNS and SASEGT. CDR3 amino acids: CASSKAGGSEQYF. The CDR3 DNA, read in part, is TGTGCCAGCAGTAAAGCAGGGGGCTCCGAG.

This clone is medium-sized within its sample. This chain's CDR3 is CASTWDKSYEQYF. Partial CDR3 DNA: TGCGCCAGCACCTGGGACAAGTCCTACGAG. The chain recombines TRBV5-1 with TRBJ2-7; perhaps TRBD1 as D (6 bases). The read ends 3 residues early relative to the CDR3; the germline J gene fills the gap. This CDR3 has 13 residues. From germline, CDR1 is SGHRS and CDR2 YFSETQ. V lost 6 bases, J lost 1 base, and 11 bases lay in between.

This clone was counted at least ten times. The read terminates 3 residues before the CDR3 end, so the remaining end is supplied by the germline J gene. The chain has TRBV5-4 and TRBJ1-1; 10 bases align to TRBD1. The CDR3 contains 14 residues. Germline V gene lookup returns CDR1 SGHNT and CDR2 YYREEE (reference sequence). With 5 bases clipped from V and 5 bases from J, the junction kept 6 bases outside the gene matches. Incomplete CDR3 DNA: TGTGCCAGCAGGCCCGGGACAGGGGTTACTGAA. Translating gives CASRPGTGVTE. The entire CDR3 protein reads CASRPGTGVTEAFF.

This clone was counted only a few times. The DNA ends 3 residues before the CDR3 does, and the rest of the CDR3 is filled in from the germline J gene. The J gene is TRBJ2-3, the V gene TRBV19, with 7 bases that match TRBD1. Germline V gene lookup returns CDR1 LNHDA and CDR2 SQIVND (reference sequence). CDR3 length equals 15 residues. CDR3 bases read: TGTGCCAGTAGTTCCCAGGGGGAAAGCAATCAGCCG. Amino acids: CASSSQGESNQP. The complete CDR3 protein is CASSSQGESNQPQYF.

This clone was detected only a few times. From the germline J gene comes the end of the CDR3, since the read stops 3 residues before it. The chain recombines TRBV18 with TRBJ1-5; TRBD1 is a possible D gene (6 bases). From germline, CDR1 is KGHSH and CDR2 LQKENI. V lost 1 base to trimming and J lost 7 bases, with 11 bases between them. There are 14 residues in the CDR3. The CDR3 region is CASSPQPGDQPQHF. Partial CDR3 DNA: TGTGCCAGCTCACCACAGCCAGGGGACCAGCCC. Variable domain in full (rest from reference TRBV18 and TRBJ1-5): NAGVMQNPRHLVRRRGQEARLRCSPMKGHSHVYWYRQLPEEGLKFMVYLQKENIIDESGMPKERFSAEFPKEGPSILRIQQVVRGDSAAYFCASSPQPGDQPQHFGDGTRLSIL.

This clone was seen a few times. The read halts 3 residues ahead of the CDR3 end, with the missing end drawn from the germline J gene. The V call is TRBV11-2, the J call TRBJ1-5, with 7 bases lining up with TRBD1. The junction had 3 bases not matched to a gene; V was cut back by 0 bases and J by 4 bases. The CDR3 has 15 amino acids. Germline V lookup: CDR1 SGHAT, CDR2 FQNNGV. CDR3 loop: CASSLDGQVNQPQHF. CDR3 DNA, as far as it was read: TGTGCCAGCAGCTTAGACGGACAGGTTAATCAGCCC.